The clone carrying this T cell receptor beta chain was recorded a few times. This sample is part of a study of T cells in Graves' hyperthyroidism and ophthalmopathy. CDR3 length: 15 amino acids. CDR1 is LNHDA and CDR2 is SQIVND in the germline V gene (reference sequence). V lost 6 bases and J lost 4, with 18 bases in between. Using RNA transcripts as the source, TCR beta CDR3 regions were amplified. When the TCR CDR3 underwent first-round RT-PCR, the HTBI primer set was used. TCRdb itself ran the multiplex PCR reads through MiXCR, one entry per CDR3 protein. The sample has hundreds of thousands of distinct CDR3 sequences, roughly 20% seen once.

The chain joins TRBV19 to TRBJ1-2, with D uncertain. Sequencing used blood. The sequence was collected from a young man with Graves' ophthalmopathy. The CDR3, as DNA: TGTGCCAGTAGCACCTTCAAGGAGGTCGTCTATGGCTACACCTTC. The encoded protein is CASSTFKEVVYGYTF.